This T cell receptor beta chain originates from a study of T cell repertoires in cytomegalovirus infection. V was pared by 3 bases and J by 7 bases, with 8 bases of the junction left unmatched. CDR1 is MNHNY, CDR2 SVGAGI, per germline (reference sequence). This CDR3 spans 14 amino acids. A note on this clonotype: Its antigen is not known.

Each CDR3 protein gets one entry after TCRdb re-called the reads with MiXCR. The table shows about 900,000 distinct CDR3 sequences, with around 31% occurring only once. The specimen comprised cultured CD8+ T cells from PBMCs, sampled from culture after CMV antigen stimulation. The receptor was isolated from a human donor in good health (CMV status not recorded). Some clones in this sample may be carry-over from other donors' samples. The chain employs TRBV6-6 and TRBJ2-7; 8 bases line up with TRBD1. The CDR3 here is CASSYASGGREQYV. The CDR3 DNA is TGTGCCAGCAGTTATGCGTCAGGGGGCCGGGAGCAGTACGTC.